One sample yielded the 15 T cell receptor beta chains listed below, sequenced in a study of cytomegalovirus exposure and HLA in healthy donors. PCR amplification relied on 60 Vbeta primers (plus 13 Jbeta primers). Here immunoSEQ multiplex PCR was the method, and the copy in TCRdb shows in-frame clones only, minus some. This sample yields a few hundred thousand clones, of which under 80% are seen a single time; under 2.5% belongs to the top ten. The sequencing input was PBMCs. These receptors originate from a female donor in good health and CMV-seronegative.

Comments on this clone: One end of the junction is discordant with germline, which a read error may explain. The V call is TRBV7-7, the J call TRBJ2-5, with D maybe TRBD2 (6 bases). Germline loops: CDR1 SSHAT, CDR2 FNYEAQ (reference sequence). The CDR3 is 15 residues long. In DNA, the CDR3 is TGTGCTAGCAGCTTCGGCGGGAAGGTCGGCGAGACCCAGTACTTC. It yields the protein CASSFGGKVGETQYF.

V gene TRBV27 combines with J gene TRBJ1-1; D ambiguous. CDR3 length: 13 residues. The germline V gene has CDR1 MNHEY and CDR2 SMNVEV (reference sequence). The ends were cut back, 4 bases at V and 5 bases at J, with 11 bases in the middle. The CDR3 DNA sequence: TGTGCCAGCAGTTCCGCAGCGGGTACTGAAGCTTTCTTT. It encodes CASSSAAGTEAFF.

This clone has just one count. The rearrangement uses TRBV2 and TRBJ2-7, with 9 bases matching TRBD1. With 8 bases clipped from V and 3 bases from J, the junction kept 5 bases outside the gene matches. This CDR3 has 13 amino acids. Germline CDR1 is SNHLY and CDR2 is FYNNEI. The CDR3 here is CASGDRENYEQYF. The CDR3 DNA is TGTGCCAGCGGGGACAGGGAGAACTACGAGCAGTACTTC. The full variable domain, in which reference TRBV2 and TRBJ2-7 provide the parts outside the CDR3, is EPEVTQTPSHQVTQMGQEVILRCVPISNHLYFYWYRQILGQKVEFLVSFYNNEISEKSEIFDDQFSVERPDGSNFTLKIRSTKLEDSAMYFCASGDRENYEQYFGPGTRLTVT.

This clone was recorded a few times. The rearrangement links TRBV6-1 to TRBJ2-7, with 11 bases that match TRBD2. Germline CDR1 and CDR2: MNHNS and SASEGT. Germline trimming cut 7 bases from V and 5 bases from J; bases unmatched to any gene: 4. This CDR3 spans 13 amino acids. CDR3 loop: CASKLAGVHEQYF. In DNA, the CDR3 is TGTGCCAGCAAACTAGCGGGAGTTCACGAGCAGTACTTC.

The CDR3 is CASSDSGQGGETQYF. The CDR3 DNA follows: TGTGCCAGCAGTGACTCCGGACAAGGGGGAGAGACCCAGTACTTC. The gene calls are TRBV6-1 and TRBJ2-5, with a possible D match to TRBD1 (6 bases). Germline V gene data show CDR1 as MNHNS and CDR2 as SASEGT. The CDR3 length is 15 residues. V shed 3 bases and J shed 4 bases, with 15 bases lying between them.

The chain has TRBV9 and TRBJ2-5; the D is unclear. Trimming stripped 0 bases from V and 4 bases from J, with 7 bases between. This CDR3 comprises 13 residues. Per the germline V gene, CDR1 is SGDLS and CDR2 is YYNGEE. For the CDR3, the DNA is TGTGCCAGCAGCGTAGCTCTTATAGAGACCCAGTACTTC. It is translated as CASSVALIETQYF.

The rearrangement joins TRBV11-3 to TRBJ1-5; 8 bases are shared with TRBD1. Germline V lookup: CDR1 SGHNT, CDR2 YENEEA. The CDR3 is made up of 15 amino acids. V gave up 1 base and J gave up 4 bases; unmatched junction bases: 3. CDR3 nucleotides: TGTGCCAGCAGCTTAGGGACAGGGTGGAATCAGCCCCAGCATTTT. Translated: CASSLGTGWNQPQHF.

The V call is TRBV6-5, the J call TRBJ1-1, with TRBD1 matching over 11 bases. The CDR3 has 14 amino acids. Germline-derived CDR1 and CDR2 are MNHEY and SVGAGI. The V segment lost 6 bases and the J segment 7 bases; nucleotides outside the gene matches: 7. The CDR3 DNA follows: TGTGCCAGCAGACCGGGACAGGGGGGACATGAAGCTTTCTTT. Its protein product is CASRPGQGGHEAFF.

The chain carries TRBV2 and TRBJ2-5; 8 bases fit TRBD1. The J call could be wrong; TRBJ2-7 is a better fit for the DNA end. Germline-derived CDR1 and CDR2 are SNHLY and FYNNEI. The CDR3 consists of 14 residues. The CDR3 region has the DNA TGTGCCAGCCTCGAAGACAGGGGAGCGTACGAGCAGTACTTC. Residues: CASLEDRGAYEQYF.

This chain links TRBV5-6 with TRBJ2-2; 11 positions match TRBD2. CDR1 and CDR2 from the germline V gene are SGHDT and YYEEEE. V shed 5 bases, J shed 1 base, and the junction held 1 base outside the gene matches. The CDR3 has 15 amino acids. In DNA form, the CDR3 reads TGTGCCAGCAGTCTAGCGGGAGGGAACACCGGGGAGCTGTTTTTT. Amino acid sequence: CASSLAGGNTGELFF.

DNA of the CDR3: TGTGCCACCAGCCAACGGACTAGCGGGAGCACAGATACGCAGTATTTT. Protein sequence: CATSQRTSGSTDTQYF. The gene calls are TRBV15 and TRBJ2-3, with 11 bases matching TRBD2. Germline V gives CDR1 LNHNV, CDR2 YYDKDF (reference sequence). Trimming took 5 bases from V and 0 from J; bases not matched to a gene: 4. This CDR3 contains 16 residues.

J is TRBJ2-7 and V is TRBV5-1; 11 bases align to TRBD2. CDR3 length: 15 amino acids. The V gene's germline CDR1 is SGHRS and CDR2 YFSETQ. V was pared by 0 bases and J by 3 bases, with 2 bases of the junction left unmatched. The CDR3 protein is CASSLDGTSGYEQYF. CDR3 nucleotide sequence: TGCGCCAGCAGCTTGGATGGGACTAGCGGCTACGAGCAGTACTTC. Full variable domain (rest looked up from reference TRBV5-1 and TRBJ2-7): KAGVTQTPRYLIKTRGQQVTLSCSPISGHRSVSWYQQTPGQGLQFLFEYFSETQRNKGNFPGRFSGRQFSNSRSEMNVSTLELGDSALYLCASSLDGTSGYEQYFGPGTRLTVT.

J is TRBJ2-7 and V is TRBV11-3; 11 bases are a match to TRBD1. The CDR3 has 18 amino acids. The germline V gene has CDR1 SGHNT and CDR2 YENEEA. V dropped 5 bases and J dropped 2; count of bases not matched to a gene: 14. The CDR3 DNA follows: TGTGCCAGCAGCCCCGGGACAGGGGGTTCCTCATCCGCCTACGAGCAGTACTTC. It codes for CASSPGTGGSSSAYEQYF.

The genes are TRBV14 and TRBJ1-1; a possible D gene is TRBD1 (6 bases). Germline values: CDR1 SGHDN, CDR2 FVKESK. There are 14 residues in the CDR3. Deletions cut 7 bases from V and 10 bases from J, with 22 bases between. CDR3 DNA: TGTGCCAGCAAGGGCGCAGGGGTCCCGTTGGGAGCTTTCTTT. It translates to CASKGAGVPLGAFF.

CDR3 amino acids: CASSWVAGGSTDTQYF. DNA of the CDR3: TGCGCCAGCAGCTGGGTAGCGGGAGGAAGCACAGATACGCAGTATTTT. V usage is TRBV5-1 and J usage is TRBJ2-3; 10 nucleotides align to TRBD2. Looked up from germline, CDR1 is SGHRS and CDR2 is YFSETQ. The CDR3 loop spans 16 amino acids. Germline trimming cut 3 bases from V and 0 bases from J; bases unmatched to any gene: 4.